The 8 T cell receptor beta chains below come from one sample, sequenced in a study of cytomegalovirus exposure and HLA in healthy donors. PCR amplification relied on 60 Vbeta primers (plus 13 Jbeta primers). Only in-frame clones appear in the TCRdb table, and some are missing; sequencing was by immunoSEQ multiplex PCR. Of around 190,000 clones in the sample, about four fifths were seen once. Sequenced material: PBMCs. The receptors here all came from a man younger than 35 in good health and CMV-seronegative.

This clone was counted a single time. This sequence joins TRBV11-1 and TRBJ2-5; TRBD2 matches at 9 bases. The ends lost 3 bases at V and 2 bases at J; junction bases unmatched: 7. Germline values: CDR1 SGHAT, CDR2 FQDESV (reference sequence). The CDR3 loop spans 16 amino acids. The CDR3 nucleotides read TGTGCCAGCAGCTTTAATAGCGGGGGTGGTCAAGAGACCCAGTACTTC. Its protein product is CASSFNSGGGQETQYF.

The V and J genes are TRBV11-3 and TRBJ2-3; TRBD2 matches at 8 bases. J lost 8 bases, V lost 4 bases, and 5 bases had no gene match. This CDR3 is built from 13 residues. CDR1 and CDR2 (germline): SGHNT, YENEEA. CDR3 region: CASSWTSLSTQYF. The CDR3 DNA follows: TGTGCCAGCAGCTGGACTAGCCTCTCTACGCAGTATTTT.

The chain employs TRBV7-9 and TRBJ2-2, with 9 bases aligning to TRBD1. The CDR3 runs 14 residues. CDR1 is SEHNR and CDR2 is FQNEAQ in the germline V gene (reference sequence). The junction had 3 bases not matched to a gene; V was cut back by 5 bases and J by 5 bases. This CDR3 is CASSIGTGTGELFF. DNA for the CDR3: TGTGCCAGCAGCATAGGGACAGGGACCGGGGAGCTGTTTTTT.

In DNA form, the CDR3 reads TGTGCCAGCAGTTTCCGCGGGTTCGAGGGCTACACCTTC. This encodes CASSFRGFEGYTF. The chain carries TRBV27 and TRBJ1-2; unclear D gene. From germline, CDR1 is MNHEY and CDR2 SMNVEV (reference sequence). The CDR3 has 13 amino acids. The germline V and J ends were trimmed by 3 bases and 8 bases, with 13 bases remaining between them.

This clone was detected only a few times. This chain links TRBV18 with TRBJ2-7, with unresolved D. Per the germline V gene, CDR1 is KGHSH and CDR2 is LQKENI. This CDR3 spans 12 amino acids. The V and J ends lost 3 bases and 2 bases respectively, with 5 bases between them. CDR3 nucleotide sequence: TGTGCCAGCTCACCTCTCCCCTACGAGCAGTACTTC. Translated: CASSPLPYEQYF.

The chain links TRBV11-2 to TRBJ1-3; no definite D call. Germline V gene sequence: CDR1 SGHAT, CDR2 FQNNGV. Trimming took 5 bases from V and 6 from J, leaving 8 bases between them. The CDR3 is 12 amino acids. The CDR3 region has the DNA TGTGCCAGCAGCCTATCGGTAAACACCATATATTTT. It encodes CASSLSVNTIYF.

This sequence joins TRBV29-1 and TRBJ2-7; the D gene is possibly TRBD1 (6 bases). The CDR3 covers 11 residues. CDR1 and CDR2 (germline): SQVTM, ANQGSEA. V was shortened by 4 bases and J by 2 bases, with 6 bases between the two germline ends. The CDR3 reads CSVGTAYEQYF. DNA for the CDR3: TGCAGCGTTGGGACAGCCTACGAGCAGTACTTC.

The chain uses TRBV9 and TRBJ2-1; TRBD2 agrees at 15 bases. CDR1 and CDR2 (germline): SGDLS, YYNGEE. CDR3 length equals 16 residues. V dropped 4 bases and J dropped 9; count of bases not matched to a gene: 8. Here the CDR3 DNA reads TGTGCCAGCAGCCCCCGGACTAGCGGGAGGGCCATTGAGCAGTTCTTC. This encodes CASSPRTSGRAIEQFF.